This TCR beta chain came from a study of cytomegalovirus exposure and HLA in healthy donors. CDR3 length equals 19 residues. Germline CDR1 MGHRA, CDR2 YSYEKL. V lost 1 base and J lost 2; bases outside the gene matches: 8. PCR involved 60 Vbeta and 13 Jbeta primers. Generated by immunoSEQ multiplex PCR, the TCRdb table keeps only in-frame clones and is missing some. Among 180,000 or so clones listed, nearly 80% were seen once. Sequencing was performed on PBMCs. This receptor was taken from a man over 45 in good health and CMV-seropositive. The rearrangement links TRBV4-1 to TRBJ2-3; 14 nucleotides line up with TRBD2. In nucleotides, the CDR3 is TGCGCCAGCAGCCAAGCTAGACTAGCGGGGGGGCGCTACACAGATACGCAGTATTTT. Its protein product is CASSQARLAGGRYTDTQYF.